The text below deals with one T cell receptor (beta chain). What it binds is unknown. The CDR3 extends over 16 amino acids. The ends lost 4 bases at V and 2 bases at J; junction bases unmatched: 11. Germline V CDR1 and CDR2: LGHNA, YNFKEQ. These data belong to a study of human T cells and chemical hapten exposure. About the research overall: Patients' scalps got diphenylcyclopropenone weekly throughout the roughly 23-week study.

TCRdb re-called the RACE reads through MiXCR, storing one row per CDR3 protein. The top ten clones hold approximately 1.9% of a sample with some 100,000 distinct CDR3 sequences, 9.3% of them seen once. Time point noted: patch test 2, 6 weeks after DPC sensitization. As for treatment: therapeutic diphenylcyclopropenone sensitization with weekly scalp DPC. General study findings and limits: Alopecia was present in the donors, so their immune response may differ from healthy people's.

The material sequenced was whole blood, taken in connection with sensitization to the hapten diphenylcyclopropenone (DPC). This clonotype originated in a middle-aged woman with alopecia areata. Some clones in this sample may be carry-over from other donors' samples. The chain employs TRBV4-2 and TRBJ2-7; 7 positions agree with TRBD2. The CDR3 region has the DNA TGTGCCAGCAGCCGTGCTGCGAGCGGGGCCACCTACGAGCAGTACTTC. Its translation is CASSRAASGATYEQYF.